The next 11 T cell receptor beta chains were all read from a single sample in a study of blood T cell repertoires in COVID-19. The table came from immunoSEQ multiplex PCR; TCRdb's copy has only in-frame clones and leaves some out. Among 150,000 to 200,000 clones listed, roughly four fifths were seen once. The specimen was peripheral blood. The receptors here all came from a woman aged 40 to 50 with COVID-19, enrolled during active disease.

The chain recombines TRBV28 with TRBJ2-1; TRBD2 matches at 14 bases. With 8 bases clipped from V and 0 bases from J, the junction kept 6 bases outside the gene matches. The CDR3 loop spans 17 amino acids. From germline, CDR1 is MDHEN and CDR2 SYDVKM. CDR3 residues: CASDGLAGGSSYNEQFF. DNA for the CDR3: TGTGCCAGCGACGGACTAGCGGGGGGAAGCTCCTACAATGAGCAGTTCTTC. The entire variable domain, with the rest obtained from reference TRBV28 and TRBJ2-1, is as follows: DVKVTQSSRYLVKRTGEKVFLECVQDMDHENMFWYRQDPGLGLRLIYFSYDVKMKEKGDIPEGYSVSREKKERFSLILESASTNQTSMYLCASDGLAGGSSYNEQFFGPGTRLTVL.

The CDR3 reads CASSPGGGRETQYF. As DNA, the CDR3 is TGTGCCAGCAGCCCTGGCGGGGGCCGGGAGACCCAGTACTTC. The chain is built from TRBV11-2 and TRBJ2-5; D perhaps matches TRBD2 (7 bases). The germline gives CDR1 SGHAT, CDR2 FQNNGV. The V gene lost 5 bases and the J gene lost 5 bases, with 15 bases spanning the gap. This CDR3 has 14 residues.

The genes are TRBV7-6 and TRBJ2-1, with D possibly being TRBD1 (6 bases). Germline CDR1 is SGHVS and CDR2 is FNYEAQ. The V end lost 5 bases, the J end lost 4 bases, and 18 bases lay between the germline ends. The CDR3 spans 16 residues. The CDR3 is CASSRSGALNYNEQFF. The CDR3 DNA reads as TGTGCCAGCAGCCGGTCAGGGGCCCTTAATTACAATGAGCAGTTCTTC.

The chain is built from TRBV10-2 and TRBJ2-1; 8 bases are shared with TRBD2. Per the germline V gene, CDR1 is WSHSY and CDR2 is SAAADI. The CDR3 contains 13 residues. V shed 6 bases and J 9 bases; nucleotides not matched to a gene: 7. CDR3 DNA sequence: TGCGCCAGCAGGAGCGGGAGCTGGGGTGAGCAGTTCTTC. Translation gives CASRSGSWGEQFF.

V usage is TRBV28 and J usage is TRBJ2-1, with 10 nucleotides matching TRBD2. Germline CDR1 and CDR2: MDHEN and SYDVKM. V lost 4 bases to trimming and J lost 5 bases; unmatched junction nucleotides: 5. This CDR3 spans 15 amino acids. CDR3 loop: CASSYGLAENNEQFF. For the CDR3, the DNA is TGTGCCAGCAGTTACGGACTAGCGGAGAACAATGAGCAGTTCTTC.

The genes are TRBV12-3 or TRBV12-4 and TRBJ1-5; D remains unclear. V was cut by 4 bases and J by 6 bases, with 4 bases left in between. This CDR3 region has 11 residues. The CDR3 loop is CASSYGQPQHF. The CDR3 DNA is TGTGCCAGCAGTTACGGTCAGCCCCAGCATTTT.

The rearrangement links TRBV13 to TRBJ1-1; D is uncertain. In germline, CDR1 is PRHDT, CDR2 FYEKMQ (reference sequence). The CDR3 spans 13 residues. Trimming removed 6 bases at V and 5 bases at J, with 13 bases between. Here the CDR3 reads CASSRQSVTEAFF. In nucleotides, the CDR3 is TGTGCCAGCAGTCGACAATCCGTGACTGAAGCTTTCTTT.

This sequence joins TRBV19 and TRBJ1-1; D possibly corresponds to TRBD1 (6 bases). The CDR3 has 13 residues. The germline V gene has CDR1 LNHDA and CDR2 SQIVND (reference sequence). The V end lost 10 bases, the J end lost 4 bases, and 16 bases lay between the germline ends. The CDR3 sequence is CAIFRGGGTEAFF. As DNA, the CDR3 is TGTGCCATCTTCAGAGGGGGGGGCACTGAAGCTTTCTTT.

The chain combines TRBV7-9 with TRBJ2-7; D is unclear. CDR3 length: 12 residues. V lost 5 bases and J 0 bases, leaving 5 bases between the germline ends. Germline V lookup: CDR1 SEHNR, CDR2 FQNEAQ (reference sequence). The CDR3 region is CASSQDSYEQYV. Here the CDR3 DNA reads TGTGCCAGCAGCCAGGACTCCTACGAGCAGTACGTC.

The J gene is TRBJ2-7, the V gene TRBV6-6; 9 nucleotides align to TRBD1. Germline CDR1 and CDR2: MNHNY and SVGAGI (reference sequence). This CDR3 is built from 13 residues. V lost 5 bases to trimming and J lost 3 bases; unmatched junction nucleotides: 2. The CDR3 region has the DNA TGTGCCAGCAGTCAGACAGGGGGCTACGAGCAGTACGTC. It yields the protein CASSQTGGYEQYV.

The J gene is TRBJ2-5, the V gene TRBV7-2; D may be TRBD1 (6 bases). The ends were cut back, 6 bases at V and 5 bases at J, with 16 bases in the middle. The CDR3 covers 14 residues. Germline V gene data show CDR1 as SGHTA and CDR2 as FQGNSA. CDR3 sequence: CASSSLQGSETQYF. CDR3 bases: TGTGCCAGCAGTTCCCTACAGGGTTCCGAGACCCAGTACTTC. The entire variable domain, with the rest obtained from reference TRBV7-2 and TRBJ2-5, is as follows: GAGVSQSPSNKVTEKGKDVELRCDPISGHTALYWYRQSLGQGLEFLIYFQGNSAPDKSGLPSDRFSAERTGGSVSTLTIQRTQQEDSAVYLCASSSLQGSETQYFGPGTRLLVL.